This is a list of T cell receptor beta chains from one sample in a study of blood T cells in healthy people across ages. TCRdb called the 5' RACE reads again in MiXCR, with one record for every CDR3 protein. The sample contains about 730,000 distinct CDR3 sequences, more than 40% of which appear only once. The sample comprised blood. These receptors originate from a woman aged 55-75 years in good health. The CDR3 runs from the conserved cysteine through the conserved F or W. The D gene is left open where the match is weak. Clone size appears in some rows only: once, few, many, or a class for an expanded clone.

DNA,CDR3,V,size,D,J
TGTGCCAGCAGCCAAGATTGGTCAGGGGGGTACGAGCAGTACTTC,CASSQDWSGGYEQYF,TRBV3-1,-,-,TRBJ2-7
TGTGCCAGCAGCCAGACTAGCGGGACCTCCTACAATGAGCAGTTCTTC,CASSQTSGTSYNEQFF,TRBV3-1,few,TRBD2,TRBJ2-1
TGTGCCACCAGTGATGGCGGGAAAGAGACCCAGTACTTC,CATSDGGKETQYF,TRBV24-1,-,-,TRBJ2-5
TGTGCCAGCTTAGGGGTTAATGAGCAGTTCTTC,CASLGVNEQFF,TRBV25-1,many,-,TRBJ2-1
TGCAGTGCTAGAAACGAAGTGAACACTGAAGCTTTCTTT,CSARNEVNTEAFF,TRBV20-1,-,-,TRBJ1-1
TGTGCCAGCAGCTTCCTGCAGGGTTCGTACGAGCAGTACTTC,CASSFLQGSYEQYF,TRBV7-2,-,-,TRBJ2-7
TGCAGTGCTACTATAGCGTCGAGCTCCTACAATGAGCAGTACTTC,CSATIASSSYNEQYF,TRBV20-1,-,-,TRBJ2-7
TGTGCCAGCAAGCCAGACCTCCCCAACAATGAGCAGTTCTTC,CASKPDLPNNEQFF,TRBV6-2/TRBV6-3,few,-,TRBJ2-1
TGTGCCAGCAGCGTAAAACAGGGTGGTTCCTATAATTCACCCCTCCACTTT,CASSVKQGGSYNSPLHF,TRBV9,-,-,TRBJ1-6
TGCAGTGCTAGAGATAGTAGTACCGGGGAGCTGTTTTTT,CSARDSSTGELFF,TRBV20-1,-,-,TRBJ2-2
TGCAGTGCTAGTTGGGGGAGGCAAGAGACCCAGTACTTC,CSASWGRQETQYF,TRBV20-1,-,-,TRBJ2-5
TGTGCCAGCAGTTCTCCCGGGACTAGGTCGCACGAGCAGTACTTC,CASSSPGTRSHEQYF,TRBV27,few,TRBD2,TRBJ2-7
TGTGCCAGCTCACCAGGGAACTGGCAGCCCCAGCATTTT,CASSPGNWQPQHF,TRBV18,-,-,TRBJ1-5
TGTGCCAGCAGCGTCGCCGGTCCGGGAGAATACGAGCAGTACTTC,CASSVAGPGEYEQYF,TRBV9,once,-,TRBJ2-7
TGTGCCAGCAGTCGCTCCAGACCTCATCAGCCCCAGCATTTT,CASSRSRPHQPQHF,TRBV12-3/TRBV12-4,-,-,TRBJ1-5
TGTGCCAGCAGCCACGATATCAGCGGACATCACCAAGAGACCCAGTACTTC,CASSHDISGHHQETQYF,TRBV3-1,-,-,TRBJ2-5